The rows below give T cell receptor beta chains drawn from one sample of a study of response to subunit inactivated influenza vaccine. TCRdb reanalysed the RT-PCR reads using MiXCR and keeps one entry per CDR3 protein. In the table there are 610,000 or so distinct CDR3 sequences, about 15% of which are singletons. Sequencing was performed on PBMCs from blood, taken about 13 days after vaccination. All receptors derive from a man aged 50 to 59 who received an inactivated influenza vaccine. Both conserved end residues are trimmed from each CDR3. D genes are given only for firm matches. Expanded clones get a size class; other rows say once, few or many, or leave the size out.

TRBJ2-1,.,TRBV12-3/TRBV12-4,once,ASTKQDNEQF
TRBJ1-4,.,TRBV15,.,ATSRAGGRSFEKLF
TRBJ2-3,.,TRBV29-1,many,SVGRASADTQY
TRBJ2-1,TRBD2,TRBV7-2,few,ASSPLSGTRALGEQF
TRBJ2-7,.,TRBV16,few,ASSQLDGYEQY
TRBJ2-4,.,TRBV25-1,few,ASSELVGIQY
TRBJ2-7,.,TRBV29-1,.,SVVMAGRGLEQY
TRBJ2-3,.,TRBV10-2,.,ASIQGPSTDTQY
TRBJ2-7,TRBD1,TRBV20-1,many,SARRPDRGYEQY
TRBJ2-7,TRBD1,TRBV6-2/TRBV6-3,few,ASSSRDRGHYEQY
TRBJ2-7,.,TRBV29-1,few,SVADSAYEQY
TRBJ2-2,.,TRBV7-2,few,ASSRLLAGELF
TRBJ2-1,.,TRBV12-3/TRBV12-4,.,ASSPHDNEQF
TRBJ2-2,.,TRBV5-1,many,ASSFGQPGELF
TRBJ1-2,.,TRBV20-1,.,SARDLVGARGYT
TRBJ2-2,TRBD1,TRBV7-9,.,ASRLQGADTGELF
TRBJ1-5,TRBD1,TRBV30,.,AWSTQGAGQPQH
TRBJ1-1,.,TRBV5-1,few,ASSLGDSRVTEAF
TRBJ2-7,TRBD1,TRBV28,.,ASRSWDSYEQY
TRBJ2-3,.,TRBV2,.,ASRGDRFGGDTQY
TRBJ2-2,TRBD2,TRBV3-1,few,ASSHRGLAGEAGELF
TRBJ2-2,.,TRBV5-6,few,ASSFGGLITGELF
TRBJ1-6,.,TRBV5-1,.,ASSLGGASPLH
TRBJ2-1,TRBD1,TRBV14,few,ASTRSGTGPINEQF
TRBJ2-5,TRBD2,TRBV4-3,.,ASSQDLWGGGGQETQY
TRBJ1-6,TRBD1,TRBV28,.,ASRRGTVNSPLH
TRBJ2-3,.,TRBV11-3,.,ASSPRFGGTDTQY
TRBJ2-2,.,TRBV9,many,ASSVPMAGELF
TRBJ2-1,TRBD2,TRBV18,few,ASSPPSGGYYNEQF
TRBJ2-7,TRBD2,TRBV4-2,few,ASSPGGVAGGPFSYEQY
TRBJ2-5,.,TRBV7-9,.,ASSYLGDEATQY
TRBJ2-2,.,TRBV25-1,.,ASSEHADTGELF
TRBJ2-7,.,TRBV29-1,.,SVELGYEQY
TRBJ2-2,TRBD2,TRBV6-2/TRBV6-3,.,ASSYSILAGLTGELF
TRBJ2-1,.,TRBV12-3/TRBV12-4,many,ASSLAAPPQF
TRBJ1-2,TRBD1,TRBV28,few,ASSSPITGDT
TRBJ2-1,.,TRBV12-3/TRBV12-4,.,ASSFSRPEQF
TRBJ2-3,.,TRBV3-1,.,ASSQDFRERDGPKGDTQY
TRBJ1-1,.,TRBV11-2,few,ASSQGGGRTEAF
TRBJ2-2,.,TRBV5-1,.,ASSPGGATRSGELF
TRBJ2-5,TRBD2,TRBV7-2,few,ASSLALPSGGQETQY
TRBJ2-1,TRBD1,TRBV20-1,few,SARERGQGVLNEQF
TRBJ2-1,TRBD2,TRBV5-6,few,ASSLGAGAWVGEQF
TRBJ2-1,.,TRBV12-3/TRBV12-4,.,ASSSLASSGQF
TRBJ2-7,TRBD1,TRBV2,.,ASRMGQAVYEQY
TRBJ2-2,.,TRBV12-3/TRBV12-4,few,ASSLGGWATGELF
TRBJ2-2,.,TRBV30,few,AWSVSPGELF
TRBJ2-6,.,TRBV9,few,ASRGAGANVLT
TRBJ2-2,TRBD2,TRBV11-2,once,ASSLTGLAGDKELF
TRBJ2-7,.,TRBV5-1,.,ASSLRVGGEQY
TRBJ2-7,.,TRBV10-3,.,AISVPGRAEQY
TRBJ1-3,.,TRBV24-1,.,ATSDSKGRAGNTIY
TRBJ2-7,.,TRBV5-1,many,ASSPGGFRSNEQY